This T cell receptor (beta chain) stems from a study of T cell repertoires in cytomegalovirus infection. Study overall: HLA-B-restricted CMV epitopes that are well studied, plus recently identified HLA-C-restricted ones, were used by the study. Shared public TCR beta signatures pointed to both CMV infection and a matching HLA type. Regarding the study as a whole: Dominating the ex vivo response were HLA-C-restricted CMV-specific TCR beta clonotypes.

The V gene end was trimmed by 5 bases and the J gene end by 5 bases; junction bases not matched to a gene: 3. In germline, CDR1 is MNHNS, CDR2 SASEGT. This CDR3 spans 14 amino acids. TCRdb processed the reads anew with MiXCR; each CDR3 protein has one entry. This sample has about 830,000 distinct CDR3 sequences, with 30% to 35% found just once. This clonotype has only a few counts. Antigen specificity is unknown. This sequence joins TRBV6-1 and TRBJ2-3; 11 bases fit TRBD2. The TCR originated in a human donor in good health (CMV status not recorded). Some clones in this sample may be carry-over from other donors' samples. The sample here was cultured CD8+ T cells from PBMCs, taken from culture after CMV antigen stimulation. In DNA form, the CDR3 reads TGTGCCAGCAGTACAACTAGCGGGGGAGATACGCAGTATTTT. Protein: CASSTTSGGDTQYF.